This TCR beta chain comes out of a study of T cells in Graves' hyperthyroidism and ophthalmopathy. Study findings and constraints: Patients with ophthalmopathy were separated from those with stable hyperthyroidism by a 13 V-J model.

This clonotype came up many times. No antigen is known for it. Template material for amplifying TCR beta CDR3 regions consisted of RNA transcripts. HTBI primers were employed in a first-round RT-PCR of the TCR CDR3. TCRdb recomputed calls from the multiplex PCR reads with MiXCR, one row per CDR3 protein. Of 480,000 or so distinct CDR3 sequences in the sample, 40% to 50% were seen once. V was clipped by 2 bases and J by 3 bases, with 13 bases between them. Germline V gives CDR1 SGHDN, CDR2 FVKESK. This CDR3 has 15 amino acids. Sequencing was done on a sample of peripheral blood or thyroid tissue (not recorded which). The source is an adult woman with Graves' disease, either hyperthyroidism or ophthalmopathy (not recorded which). This chain links TRBV14 with TRBJ1-1; unclear D gene. CDR3 amino acids: CASSQYLNSHTEAFF. The CDR3 DNA reads as TGTGCCAGCAGCCAATATTTAAACAGCCACACTGAAGCTTTCTTT.